A single sample gave rise to the 22 T cell receptor beta chains below, sequenced in a study of Graves' ophthalmopathy and Graves' hyperthyroidism. For repertoire sequencing, the TCR beta CDR3 regions were amplified from RNA transcripts. Investigators did first-round RT-PCR with HTBI primers, then second-round multiplex PCR. TCRdb passed the multiplex PCR reads through MiXCR, listing each CDR3 protein once. The sample lists around 1.1 million distinct CDR3 sequences, about 38% occurring once. The sample was peripheral blood or thyroid tissue (not recorded which). The receptors stem from an adult man with Graves' hyperthyroidism.

This chain connects TRBV19 to TRBJ2-7, with D perhaps matching TRBD1 (5 bases). The V end was cut by 11 bases, the J end by 4 bases, with 18 bases between. This CDR3 has 13 residues. Per the germline V gene, CDR1 is LNHDA and CDR2 is SQIVND (reference sequence). CDR3 region: CAWKTGRAYEQYF. CDR3 nucleotide sequence: TGTGCCTGGAAAACAGGTCGTGCGTACGAGCAGTACTTC.

In this sample, this clonotype turned up once. The V call is TRBV10-3, the J call TRBJ1-1, with a weak D call TRBD1 (6 bases). The CDR3 is 15 residues long. In germline, CDR1 is ENHRY, CDR2 SYGVKD. The V end lost 2 bases, the J end lost 1 base, and 11 bases lay between the germline ends. Here the CDR3 DNA reads TGTGCCATCAGTGAGGAAACAGGGAAGAACACTGAAGCTTTCTTT. Protein: CAISEETGKNTEAFF.

The chain recombines TRBV7-8 with TRBJ2-7; TRBD2 matches at 10 bases. Losses at the gene ends were 5 bases for V and 1 base for J; bases not matched to a gene: 11. The CDR3 consists of 17 residues. Germline V lookup: CDR1 SGHVS, CDR2 FQNEAQ. Written as DNA, the CDR3 is TGTGCCAGCAGCCTCCCGACTAGCGGGTCTCTATCCTACGAGCAGTACTTC. It encodes CASSLPTSGSLSYEQYF. Full variable domain (missing parts from reference TRBV7-8 and TRBJ2-7): GAGVSQSPRYKVAKRGQDVALRCDPISGHVSLFWYQQALGQGPEFLTYFQNEAQLDKSGLPSDRFFAERPEGSVSTLKIQRTQQEDSAVYLCASSLPTSGSLSYEQYFGPGTRLTVT.

Only a few counts were recorded for this clonotype. The chain recombines TRBV19 with TRBJ1-5; tentative D call: TRBD1 (5 bases). Germline CDR1 is LNHDA and CDR2 is SQIVND (reference sequence). With 11 bases removed from V and 5 bases from J, the gap between germline ends came to 13 bases. The CDR3 contains 12 residues. The CDR3 bases are TGTGCCTCGGGGACGCGCGATCAGCCCCAGCATTTT. It codes for CASGTRDQPQHF.

This clonotype was seen at least ten times. This rearrangement joins TRBV25-1 to TRBJ2-7; D is unresolved. The ends were cut back, 0 bases at V and 3 bases at J, with 0 bases in the middle. The germline V gene has CDR1 MGHDK and CDR2 SYGVNS. The CDR3 has 11 residues. The CDR3 is CASSEYYEQYF. The CDR3 DNA reads TGTGCCAGCAGTGAATACTACGAGCAGTACTTC.

This clonotype was detected ten times or more. This rearrangement joins TRBV12-3 or TRBV12-4 to TRBJ1-2; 9 nucleotides align to TRBD1. CDR3 size: 13 residues. V was clipped by 6 bases and J by 8 bases; unmatched bases: 7. This chain's CDR3 is CASRRGQGNGYTF. DNA of the CDR3: TGTGCCAGCAGGAGGGGACAGGGAAACGGCTACACCTTC.

This clonotype was observed many times. The chain employs TRBV9 and TRBJ2-2; 8 nucleotides align to TRBD2. J lost 8 bases, V lost 1 base, and 7 bases had no gene match. The length of the CDR3 is 15 residues. Germline CDR1 is SGDLS and CDR2 is YYNGEE. The CDR3 DNA is TGTGCCAGCAGCGTATTAGCGGGAACGGGAGGGGAGCTGTTTTTT. It yields the protein CASSVLAGTGGELFF. Drawing the rest from reference TRBV9 and TRBJ2-2, the complete variable domain is DSGVTQTPKHLITATGQRVTLRCSPRSGDLSVYWYQQSLDQGLQFLIQYYNGEERAKGNILERFSAQQFPDLHSELNLSSLELGDSALYFCASSVLAGTGGELFFGEGSRLTVL.

This clonotype has at least ten counts. The chain has TRBV20-1 and TRBJ1-2; D is possibly TRBD1 (6 bases). Per germline, CDR1 DFQATT and CDR2 SNEGSKA (reference sequence). The CDR3 runs to 15 residues. V shed 3 bases and J shed 4 bases, with 18 bases lying between them. DNA for the CDR3: TGCAGTGCTAGTTCGATCGGGACACAAACCTATGGCTACACCTTC. Translation: CSASSIGTQTYGYTF.

With regard to this clonotype: Given a much more abundant clone one base away, this may be a read error. V gene TRBV7-9 combines with J gene TRBJ1-1; TRBD1 might be the D (6 bases). V lost 5 bases, J lost 6 bases, and 19 bases lay in between. Germline lookup yields CDR1 SEHNR and CDR2 FQNEAQ (reference sequence). The CDR3 is made up of 15 amino acids. CDR3 coding DNA: TGTGCCAGCAGCAAACGAACAGGGATGGGAGCTGAAGCTTTCTTT. Residues: CASSKRTGMGAEAFF.

In this sample, this clonotype turned up a few times. This chain links TRBV6-5 with TRBJ1-1; 7 bases map to TRBD1. The CDR3 runs 14 residues. With 7 bases clipped from V and 3 bases from J, the junction kept 8 bases outside the gene matches. Germline V gene lookup returns CDR1 MNHEY and CDR2 SVGAGI. The CDR3 region has the DNA TGTGCCAGCATCCCTGACAGGGCTCACACTGAAGCTTTCTTT. Translating gives CASIPDRAHTEAFF.

This clonotype was counted at least ten times. This chain uses TRBV19 with TRBJ1-1; D may be TRBD1 (5 bases). CDR1 is LNHDA, CDR2 SQIVND, per germline (reference sequence). Trimming removed 1 base from V and 6 bases from J, with 18 bases in between. The CDR3 sequence is 16 residues long. The CDR3, as DNA: TGTGCCAGTAGTATAGTGACTGGGGCTGCGACGGCTGAAGCTTTCTTT. Protein: CASSIVTGAATAEAFF. Complete variable domain (other parts from reference TRBV19 and TRBJ1-1): DGGITQSPKYLFRKEGQNVTLSCEQNLNHDAMYWYRQDPGQGLRLIYYSQIVNDFQKGDIAEGYSVSREKKESFPLTVTSAQKNPTAFYLCASSIVTGAATAEAFFGQGTRLTVV.

With regard to this clonotype: The CDR3 does not close with the conserved phenylalanine or tryptophan, likely indicating a read error. The DNA is left out, because the CDR3 cannot be placed on it with certainty; the CDR3 is given as TCRdb lists it. This chain's CDR3 is CASSLRAG. This chain uses TRBV10-2 with TRBJ2-7; TRBD2 is the table's D call and was not checked against the DNA. Germline-derived CDR1 and CDR2 are WSHSY and SAAADI. Counting both end residues, the CDR3 totals 8 amino acids.

This clonotype turned up a few times. This chain connects TRBV30 to TRBJ1-6; the D is unclear. CDR1 is GTSNPN and CDR2 is SVGIG in the germline V gene (reference sequence). V shed 2 bases and J shed 6 bases, with 8 bases lying between them. The CDR3 runs to 13 residues. CDR3 in amino acids: CAWSSGINSPLHF. CDR3 sequence (DNA): TGTGCCTGGAGTTCAGGTATTAATTCACCCCTCCACTTT.

This chain joins TRBV15 and TRBJ2-1; D unresolved. The CDR3 runs to 14 residues. V lost 1 base, J lost 5 bases, and 9 bases lay in between. Germline V CDR1 and CDR2: LNHNV, YYDKDF (reference sequence). The CDR3 protein is CATSRGSGNNEQFF. CDR3 bases: TGTGCCACCAGCAGAGGGTCGGGCAACAATGAGCAGTTCTTC.

The sample holds many counts of this clonotype. The chain links TRBV6-5 to TRBJ1-1; tentative D call: TRBD1 (6 bases). There are 14 residues in the CDR3. Between the trimmed V and J ends, which lost 3 bases and 5 bases, there was a span of 13 bases. Germline-derived CDR1 and CDR2 are MNHEY and SVGAGI. The CDR3: CASSYNLRGTEAFF. The DNA of the CDR3 is TGTGCCAGCAGTTATAACCTAAGGGGGACTGAAGCTTTCTTT.

This clonotype was picked up many times. The chain combines TRBV5-1 with TRBJ1-1, with TRBD1 as a possible D gene (5 bases). The germline V gene has CDR1 SGHRS and CDR2 YFSETQ. V lost 4 bases and J lost 0, with 16 bases in between. There are 16 residues in the CDR3. The DNA for the CDR3 is TGCGCCAGCAGCGGGACCTCCTCCCCCCTGAACACTGAAGCTTTCTTT. This sequence encodes CASSGTSSPLNTEAFF.

This clonotype was seen at least ten times. V is TRBV29-1 and J is TRBJ2-7; D is unresolved. The germline CDR1 and CDR2 sequences are SQVTM and ANQGSEA. V dropped 5 bases and J dropped 4 bases, with 6 bases sitting between them. This CDR3 is built from 10 residues. Written as DNA, the CDR3 is TGCAGCGTTTATCAGTACGAGCAGTACTTC. This gives the protein CSVYQYEQYF.

At least ten counts were recorded for this clonotype. V is TRBV7-9 and J is TRBJ2-7; D not certain. The V end was cut by 2 bases, the J end by 3 bases, with 8 bases between. This CDR3 is 13 amino acids long. Germline CDR1 and CDR2: SEHNR and FQNEAQ (reference sequence). CDR3 amino acids: CASSLPPIYEQYF. The CDR3 nucleotides are TGTGCCAGCAGCTTACCCCCAATCTACGAGCAGTACTTC.

This clonotype was detected only a few times. The V call is TRBV5-1, the J call TRBJ2-3, with 12 bases identical to TRBD2. CDR1 and CDR2 from the germline V gene are SGHRS and YFSETQ. This CDR3 has 16 residues. Losses at the gene ends were 1 base for V and 4 bases for J; bases not matched to a gene: 4. The CDR3 nucleotides are TGCGCCAGCAGCTTGTTGACTAGCGGGAGCGCAGATACGCAGTATTTT. Protein sequence: CASSLLTSGSADTQYF.

A note on this clonotype: At one end the junction does not follow the germline gene, possibly because of a read error. V is TRBV7-2 and J is TRBJ2-2, with TRBD2 matching over 7 bases. This CDR3 has 15 amino acids. CDR1 and CDR2 (germline): SGHTA, FQGNSA. CDR3 loop: CASSQEGRVTGELFF. The CDR3 DNA sequence: TGCGCCAGCAGCCAAGAAGGGAGGGTAACCGGGGAGCTGTTTTTT.

The J gene is TRBJ2-7, the V gene TRBV6-1; 10 nucleotides line up with TRBD2. The germline gives CDR1 MNHNS, CDR2 SASEGT. The CDR3 consists of 17 residues. With V trimmed by 4 bases and J by 1 base, 10 bases remained unmatched. The CDR3 DNA reads TGTGCCAGCAGTGTTCTAGCGGGAGAGTCAGGGTCCTACGAGCAGTACTTC. Protein sequence: CASSVLAGESGSYEQYF.

Ten or more counts support this clonotype. The chain is built from TRBV7-8 and TRBJ2-7, with a possible D match to TRBD2 (7 bases). Germline-derived CDR1 and CDR2 are SGHVS and FQNEAQ. The V end lost 1 base, the J end lost 2 bases, and 18 bases lay between the germline ends. The CDR3 runs 17 residues. The CDR3 region has the DNA TGTGCCAGCAGCTTAGGTGGGGGGGCAGCGGAGACCTACGAGCAGTACTTC. Its translation is CASSLGGGAAETYEQYF.